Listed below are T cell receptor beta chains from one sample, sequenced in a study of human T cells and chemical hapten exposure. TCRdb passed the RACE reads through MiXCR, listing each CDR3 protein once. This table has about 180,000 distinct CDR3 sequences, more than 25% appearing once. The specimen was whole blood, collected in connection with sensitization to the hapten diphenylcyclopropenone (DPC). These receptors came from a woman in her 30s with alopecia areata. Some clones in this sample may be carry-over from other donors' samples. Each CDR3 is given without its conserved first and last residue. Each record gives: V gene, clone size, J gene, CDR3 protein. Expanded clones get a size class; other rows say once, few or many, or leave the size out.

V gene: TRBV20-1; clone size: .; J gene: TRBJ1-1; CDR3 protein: SARGRGATEAF
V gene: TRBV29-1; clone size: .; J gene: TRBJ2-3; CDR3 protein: SVARGREDTQY
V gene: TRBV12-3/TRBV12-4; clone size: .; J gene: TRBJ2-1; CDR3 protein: ASSSPPRGGAYNEQF
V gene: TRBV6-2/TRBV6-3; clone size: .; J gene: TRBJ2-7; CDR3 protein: ASTYANRGPAGDYEQY
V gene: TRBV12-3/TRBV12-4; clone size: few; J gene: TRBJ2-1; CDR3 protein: ASSDRAVAYNEQF
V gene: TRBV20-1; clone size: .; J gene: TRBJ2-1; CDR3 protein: SATNLLAELGSSYNEQF
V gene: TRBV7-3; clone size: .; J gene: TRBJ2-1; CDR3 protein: ASSYSGSSSYNEQF
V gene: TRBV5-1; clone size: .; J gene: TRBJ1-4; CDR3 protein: ASSPSGGTTNEKLF
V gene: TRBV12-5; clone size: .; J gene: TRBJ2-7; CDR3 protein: ASGLYPGGGSYEQY
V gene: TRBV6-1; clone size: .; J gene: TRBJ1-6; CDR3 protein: ASSEMAGGSSYNSPLH
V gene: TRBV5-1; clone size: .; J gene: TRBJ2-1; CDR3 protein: ASSDGTSQNNEQF
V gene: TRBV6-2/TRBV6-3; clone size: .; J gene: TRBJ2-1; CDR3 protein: ASSQGGGSNNEQF
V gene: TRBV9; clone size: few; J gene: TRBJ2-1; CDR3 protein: ATQSTGSYNEQF
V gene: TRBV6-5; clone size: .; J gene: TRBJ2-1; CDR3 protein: ASSYSKLGSSYNEQF
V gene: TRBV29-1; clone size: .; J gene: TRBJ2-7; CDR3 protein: SVLGDRPYEQY
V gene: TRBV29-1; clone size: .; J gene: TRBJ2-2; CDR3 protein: SVEVRGGKTGELF
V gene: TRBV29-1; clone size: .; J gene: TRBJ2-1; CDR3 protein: SGKGSGEQF
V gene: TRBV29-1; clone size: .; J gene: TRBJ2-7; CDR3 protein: SVEAAEGGSYYEQY
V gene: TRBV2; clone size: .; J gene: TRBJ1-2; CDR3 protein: ASTPDRNYGYT
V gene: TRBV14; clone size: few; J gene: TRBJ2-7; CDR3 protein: ASSQAPNVHRGFFYEQY
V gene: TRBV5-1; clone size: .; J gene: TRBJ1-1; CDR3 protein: ASSSTGGADNTEAF
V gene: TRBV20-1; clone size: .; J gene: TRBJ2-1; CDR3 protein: SARDTGGADEQF
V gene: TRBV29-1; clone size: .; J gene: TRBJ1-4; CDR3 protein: SGGDPRGEKLF
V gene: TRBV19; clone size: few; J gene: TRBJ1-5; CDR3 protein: ASSIWDRGGQPQH